One T cell receptor beta chain is described in this entry. Its antigen is currently unknown. This sample is part of a study of cytomegalovirus exposure and HLA in healthy donors. Looking at the study overall: The same platform as the roughly 700 first-cohort repertoires was used for the 120 validation repertoires, a later analysis reported. Findings and limits, study-wide: Under in vitro conditions, a few CMV-associated chains were confirmed as specific for CMV antigens. Using the classifier, cytomegalovirus status was reportedly diagnosed with high specificity and sensitivity.

Clones were sequenced by immunoSEQ multiplex PCR, and TCRdb holds only the in-frame ones, with some missing. The sample yields tens of thousands of clones, around 96% seen once. Separate from the approximately 670-subject first cohort, the approximately 120-subject validation cohort was the one that the donors belonged to. V lost 4 bases to trimming and J lost 5 bases, with 16 bases between them. This CDR3 spans 15 amino acids. Germline lookup yields CDR1 SGHDT and CDR2 YYEEEE. The sample taken for sequencing was PBMCs. This TCR derives from a man aged 18 to 29 in good health and CMV-seronegative. The J gene is TRBJ1-5, the V gene TRBV5-6; perhaps TRBD1 as D (6 bases). The CDR3, as DNA: TGTGCCAGCAGCGGCGGGGGAAAGGGGGATCAGCCCCAGCATTTT. It specifies CASSGGGKGDQPQHF.